A selection of T cell receptor beta chains follows, all from one sample in a study of cytotoxic CD8 clonotypes in ibrutinib-treated CLL. Clones were sequenced by immunoSEQ multiplex PCR, and TCRdb holds only the in-frame ones, with some missing. This table holds about 160,000 clones, approximately 80% found once. The input for sequencing was PBMCs, taken after 24 months of ibrutinib treatment. These receptor sequences come from a human donor with chronic lymphocytic leukemia. Both conserved end residues are part of each CDR3. D genes are given only for firm matches.

cdr3_aa: CAWSGLWGGDQPQHF; v_call: TRBV30; d_call: .; j_call: TRBJ1-5
cdr3_aa: CASSLGTGGRETQYF; v_call: TRBV27; d_call: TRBD1; j_call: TRBJ2-5
cdr3_aa: CASSPYAGPGGREPQHF; v_call: TRBV18; d_call: TRBD1; j_call: TRBJ1-5
cdr3_aa: CASSPLTGGSETQYF; v_call: TRBV18; d_call: TRBD2; j_call: TRBJ2-5
cdr3_aa: CASSRFLGGREKLFF; v_call: TRBV18; d_call: .; j_call: TRBJ1-4
cdr3_aa: CATSRDRDQETQYF; v_call: TRBV15; d_call: TRBD1; j_call: TRBJ2-5
cdr3_aa: CASSRGQYSNQPQHF; v_call: TRBV6-5; d_call: .; j_call: TRBJ1-5
cdr3_aa: CASSLRGGLAGTYEQYF; v_call: TRBV27; d_call: TRBD2; j_call: TRBJ2-7
cdr3_aa: CASSYGGRRAQYF; v_call: TRBV6-6; d_call: .; j_call: TRBJ2-5
cdr3_aa: CACHPGQGLSNEQFF; v_call: TRBV30; d_call: TRBD1; j_call: TRBJ2-1
cdr3_aa: CASRRTGEETQYF; v_call: TRBV19; d_call: TRBD1; j_call: TRBJ2-5
cdr3_aa: CASSLGTLNNYGYTF; v_call: TRBV7-8; d_call: .; j_call: TRBJ1-2
cdr3_aa: CASSLVAVDLYNEQFF; v_call: TRBV7-2; d_call: .; j_call: TRBJ2-1
cdr3_aa: CASSLGTLGLYEQYF; v_call: TRBV7-2; d_call: .; j_call: TRBJ2-7
cdr3_aa: CASSSGQNTEAFF; v_call: TRBV7-2; d_call: .; j_call: TRBJ1-1
cdr3_aa: CASSPGQGSNEKLFF; v_call: TRBV7-9; d_call: TRBD1; j_call: TRBJ1-4
cdr3_aa: CASVSRQETQYF; v_call: TRBV7-9; d_call: .; j_call: TRBJ2-5
cdr3_aa: CASSSRGRSYEQYF; v_call: TRBV27; d_call: TRBD1; j_call: TRBJ2-7
cdr3_aa: CASSSGQYNQPQHF; v_call: TRBV6-1; d_call: .; j_call: TRBJ1-5
cdr3_aa: CASRPNSGGVNTIYF; v_call: TRBV7-9; d_call: TRBD1; j_call: TRBJ1-3
cdr3_aa: CASSFRYNEKLFF; v_call: TRBV28; d_call: .; j_call: TRBJ1-4
cdr3_aa: CASSSSGQPNQPQHF; v_call: TRBV7-2; d_call: .; j_call: TRBJ1-5
cdr3_aa: CASSPGTGSSYEQYF; v_call: TRBV6-6; d_call: TRBD1; j_call: TRBJ2-7
cdr3_aa: CASSYNHRNTEAFF; v_call: TRBV6-5; d_call: .; j_call: TRBJ1-1
cdr3_aa: CASSLISRPYEQYF; v_call: TRBV28; d_call: .; j_call: TRBJ2-7
cdr3_aa: CASTPAAGSSYNSPLHF; v_call: TRBV5-4; d_call: .; j_call: TRBJ1-6
cdr3_aa: CAIGGRETQYF; v_call: TRBV10-3; d_call: .; j_call: TRBJ2-5
cdr3_aa: CASSPRQGPLSYGYTF; v_call: TRBV5-1; d_call: TRBD1; j_call: TRBJ1-2
cdr3_aa: CASSASGTGNTIYF; v_call: TRBV6-1; d_call: .; j_call: TRBJ1-3
cdr3_aa: CASSRQGGGVDTIYF; v_call: TRBV18; d_call: TRBD1; j_call: TRBJ1-3